Listed below are T cell receptor beta chains from one sample, sequenced in a study of response to subunit inactivated influenza vaccine. TCRdb passed the RT-PCR reads through MiXCR, listing each CDR3 protein once. The table includes some 800,000 distinct CDR3 sequences, roughly 20% detected once. Material: PBMCs from blood, obtained roughly 5 days after vaccination. These receptors were obtained from a man aged 45-60 years who received an inactivated influenza vaccine. Both conserved end residues are part of each CDR3. Fields, in order: V gene, J gene, clone size, D gene, CDR3 length, CDR3 DNA, CDR3 protein. D genes are given only for firm matches. Some rows have no size entry. The others give once, few or many, or a class for an expanded clone.

V: TRBV6-2/TRBV6-3
J: TRBJ2-6
size: few
D: -
length: 17
DNA: TGTGCCAGCAGTGACGCTACCCGATCCTCTGGGGCCAACGTCCTGACTTTC
CDR3: CASSDATRSSGANVLTF

V: TRBV10-3
J: TRBJ1-5
size: -
D: TRBD1
length: 14
DNA: TGTGCCATCAGTGACCAGGGGGGAGGCCAGCCCCAGCATTTT
CDR3: CAISDQGGGQPQHF

V: TRBV7-2
J: TRBJ2-5
size: many
D: -
length: 12
DNA: TGTGCCAGCAGCTCCTCGAAGGGGACCCAGTACTTC
CDR3: CASSSSKGTQYF

V: TRBV6-5
J: TRBJ1-1
size: many
D: -
length: 15
DNA: TGTGCCAGCAGTTACGACCCGGGGGTGAAGACTGAAGCTTTCTTT
CDR3: CASSYDPGVKTEAFF

V: TRBV5-5
J: TRBJ2-7
size: few
D: -
length: 15
DNA: TGTGCCAGCAGCTTGGTTCAGGGGCCGATGACCGAGCAGTACTTC
CDR3: CASSLVQGPMTEQYF

V: TRBV4-3
J: TRBJ2-7
size: few
D: -
length: 16
DNA: TGCGCCAGCAGCCAAGGTCCCGGGACGGACCTCTACGAGCAGTACTTC
CDR3: CASSQGPGTDLYEQYF

V: TRBV12-3/TRBV12-4
J: TRBJ1-6
size: few
D: -
length: 15
DNA: TGTGCCAGCACCAGGACTGGTACCTATAATTCACCCCTCCACTTT
CDR3: CASTRTGTYNSPLHF

V: TRBV20-1
J: TRBJ1-2
size: few
D: -
length: 11
DNA: TGCAGTGGGAAGAACTTCGATGGCTACACCTTC
CDR3: CSGKNFDGYTF

V: TRBV29-1
J: TRBJ1-1
size: few
D: -
length: 12
DNA: TGCAGCGTTGCAGGGGCGAACACTGAAGCTTTCTTT
CDR3: CSVAGANTEAFF

V: TRBV20-1
J: TRBJ1-1
size: few
D: TRBD1
length: 14
DNA: TGCAGTGCTTACCCGACAGGGATGAACACTGAAGCTTTCTTT
CDR3: CSAYPTGMNTEAFF

V: TRBV13
J: TRBJ2-1
size: -
D: TRBD2
length: 15
DNA: TGTGCCAGCAGCTTCGGGACTAGCGGTAACAATGAGCAGTTCTTC
CDR3: CASSFGTSGNNEQFF

V: TRBV20-1
J: TRBJ2-2
size: few
D: -
length: 14
DNA: TGCAGTGCTACCAGCACGACAGGATCTAGGGAGCTGTTTTTT
CDR3: CSATSTTGSRELFF

V: TRBV11-2
J: TRBJ2-7
size: -
D: TRBD2
length: 14
DNA: TGTGCCAGCAGCTCCCTAGCGGGATTATCCGAGCAGTACTTC
CDR3: CASSSLAGLSEQYF

V: TRBV6-2/TRBV6-3
J: TRBJ1-1
size: many
D: -
length: 14
DNA: TGTGCCAGCAGTAAAACAGAGATGAACACTGAAGCTTTCTTT
CDR3: CASSKTEMNTEAFF

V: TRBV6-5
J: TRBJ2-2
size: -
D: -
length: 14
DNA: TGTGCCAGCAGTTACCGGGTCGATGCCGGGGAGCTGTTTTTT
CDR3: CASSYRVDAGELFF

V: TRBV25-1
J: TRBJ2-5
size: -
D: -
length: 12
DNA: TGTGCCAGCGGGGACGGAGGGGAGACCCAGTACTTC
CDR3: CASGDGGETQYF

V: TRBV5-1
J: TRBJ2-2
size: -
D: -
length: 15
DNA: TGCGCCAGCAGCTTCGATAGCTCGAACACCGGGGAGCTGTTTTTT
CDR3: CASSFDSSNTGELFF

V: TRBV29-1
J: TRBJ1-3
size: few
D: -
length: 14
DNA: TGCAGCGTTGAAACAGGTCCCTCTGGAAACACCATATATTTT
CDR3: CSVETGPSGNTIYF

V: TRBV27
J: TRBJ2-1
size: -
D: TRBD2
length: 15
DNA: TGTGCCAGCACCAGAGGGACTAGCGGGCTAAATGAGCAGTTCTTC
CDR3: CASTRGTSGLNEQFF

V: TRBV5-1
J: TRBJ2-2
size: few
D: -
length: 15
DNA: TGCGCCAGCAGCAACCGAAGCCACGCCGCCGGGGAGCTGTTTTTT
CDR3: CASSNRSHAAGELFF

V: TRBV7-2
J: TRBJ2-3
size: -
D: -
length: 14
DNA: TGTGCCAGCAGCTTAGTACGTCAGGGCGATACGCAGTATTTT
CDR3: CASSLVRQGDTQYF

V: TRBV11-2
J: TRBJ2-7
size: -
D: TRBD1
length: 18
DNA: TGTGCCAGCAGCACTAGAGTCTCCGGGACAGGGGGGTCATACGAGCAGTACTTC
CDR3: CASSTRVSGTGGSYEQYF

V: TRBV6-5
J: TRBJ2-7
size: -
D: TRBD1
length: 18
DNA: TGTGCCAGCAGTTACTCGGGATGGTCGGGACAGGCGGCCTACGAGCAGTACTTC
CDR3: CASSYSGWSGQAAYEQYF

V: TRBV10-3
J: TRBJ1-1
size: few
D: -
length: 14
DNA: TGTGCCATCAGTGGACAGCAGTTGAACACTGAAGCTTTCTTT
CDR3: CAISGQQLNTEAFF

V: TRBV6-1
J: TRBJ2-7
size: few
D: -
length: 15
DNA: TGTGCCAGCACCATACCAGGACCGAGCTCCTACGAGCAGTACTTC
CDR3: CASTIPGPSSYEQYF

V: TRBV20-1
J: TRBJ2-7
size: few
D: TRBD2
length: 15
DNA: TGCAGTGCAGACAAACGGACTAGCGTAAGATACGAGCAGTACTTC
CDR3: CSADKRTSVRYEQYF

V: TRBV6-2/TRBV6-3
J: TRBJ2-7
size: few
D: -
length: 16
DNA: TGTGCCAGCAGTCCAACTGGCGGGGAGAGCTCCTACGAGCAGTACTTC
CDR3: CASSPTGGESSYEQYF

V: TRBV20-1
J: TRBJ1-1
size: -
D: -
length: 14
DNA: TGCAGTGCTACGTCGATGGGCCGAAACACTGAAGCTTTCTTT
CDR3: CSATSMGRNTEAFF

V: TRBV6-5
J: TRBJ2-7
size: -
D: -
length: 14
DNA: TGTGCCAGCAGTTACCAGGGTCAGAACTACGAGCAGTACTTC
CDR3: CASSYQGQNYEQYF

V: TRBV12-3/TRBV12-4
J: TRBJ2-7
size: many
D: TRBD1
length: 13
DNA: TGTGCCAGCACAACGGGACAGGTCTACGAGCAGTACTTC
CDR3: CASTTGQVYEQYF

V: TRBV29-1
J: TRBJ2-3
size: many
D: -
length: 14
DNA: TGCAGCGTTGGATCGAGTAATTACCGAGATACGCAGTATTTT
CDR3: CSVGSSNYRDTQYF

V: TRBV10-3
J: TRBJ1-1
size: few
D: -
length: 13
DNA: TGTGCCATCAGTGAGATTGTGGACACTGAAGCTTTCTTT
CDR3: CAISEIVDTEAFF

V: TRBV9
J: TRBJ2-1
size: few
D: -
length: 13
DNA: -
CDR3: CASSVADGTSMFF

V: TRBV20-1
J: TRBJ1-5
size: many
D: -
length: 13
DNA: TGCAGTGCTAGAGGGGCAGCTAATCAGCCCCAGCATTTT
CDR3: CSARGAANQPQHF

V: TRBV4-1
J: TRBJ2-1
size: -
D: -
length: 16
DNA: TGCGCCAGCAGCCAGCCGGGACTGAACTCCTACAATGAGCAGTTCTTC
CDR3: CASSQPGLNSYNEQFF

V: TRBV6-2/TRBV6-3
J: TRBJ2-6
size: -
D: -
length: 15
DNA: TGTGCCAGCAGTTACGGGGGCTATGGGGCCAACGTCCTGACTTTC
CDR3: CASSYGGYGANVLTF

V: TRBV7-3
J: TRBJ1-6
size: few
D: -
length: 14
DNA: TGTGCCAGCAGCTTAAAAGCCCGGGAATCACCCCTCCACTTT
CDR3: CASSLKARESPLHF

V: TRBV21-1
J: TRBJ2-7
size: -
D: -
length: 16
DNA: TGTGCCAGCAGCAAAGACAGGAGCGGGAATCTCTACGAGCAGTACTTC
CDR3: CASSKDRSGNLYEQYF

V: TRBV5-1
J: TRBJ2-3
size: few
D: -
length: 14
DNA: TGCGCCAGCAGCGTCCGGGACTCCACAGATACGCAGTATTTT
CDR3: CASSVRDSTDTQYF

V: TRBV12-3/TRBV12-4
J: TRBJ2-1
size: many
D: -
length: 14
DNA: TGTGCCAGCAGCCTAAGGACTCACGGTGGTGAGCAGTTCTTC
CDR3: CASSLRTHGGEQFF

V: TRBV20-1
J: TRBJ2-2
size: -
D: -
length: 15
DNA: TGCAGTGCTACCCGGGGCAGGGCGGGCACCGGGGAGCTGTTTTTT
CDR3: CSATRGRAGTGELFF

V: TRBV4-2
J: TRBJ1-5
size: -
D: TRBD1
length: 15
DNA: TGTGCCAGCAGCCCCGGGACAGGGTGGAATCAGCCCCAGCATTTT
CDR3: CASSPGTGWNQPQHF

V: TRBV20-1
J: TRBJ2-7
size: many
D: -
length: 12
DNA: TGCAGTGCTAGGGGGCTAGTAGGCGAGCAGTACTTC
CDR3: CSARGLVGEQYF

V: TRBV4-3
J: TRBJ2-7
size: -
D: -
length: 15
DNA: TGCGCCAGCAGCCAAGAGCCCGGCCGAGGGCACGAGCAGTACTTC
CDR3: CASSQEPGRGHEQYF

V: TRBV7-2
J: TRBJ1-5
size: -
D: -
length: 13
DNA: TGTGCCAGCAGCTCGAGACGCGGACAGCCCCAGCATTTT
CDR3: CASSSRRGQPQHF

V: TRBV6-5
J: TRBJ2-1
size: -
D: -
length: 13
DNA: TGTGCCAGCAGTTACGGGGTCTACGGTGAGCAGTTCTTC
CDR3: CASSYGVYGEQFF

V: TRBV19
J: TRBJ1-1
size: -
D: TRBD1
length: 12
DNA: TGTGCCAGTAGTATGGACAGGGGGGAAGCTTTCTTT
CDR3: CASSMDRGEAFF

V: TRBV11-1
J: TRBJ1-4
size: -
D: -
length: 17
DNA: TGTGCCAGCAGCGACCCCAGCGACAGTCTGCCTAATGAAAAACTGTTTTTT
CDR3: CASSDPSDSLPNEKLFF

V: TRBV29-1
J: TRBJ2-7
size: few
D: -
length: 14
DNA: TGCAGCGTTGAAATACGGGGCCTATCCTACGAGCAGTACTTC
CDR3: CSVEIRGLSYEQYF

V: TRBV10-3
J: TRBJ2-3
size: few
D: TRBD2
length: 13
DNA: TGTGCCATTTCAGCGGGAAGCACAGATACGCAGTATTTT
CDR3: CAISAGSTDTQYF

V: TRBV6-2/TRBV6-3
J: TRBJ2-5
size: -
D: -
length: 14
DNA: TGTGCCAGCAGAAATATCCATTGGAAAGAGACCCAGTACTTC
CDR3: CASRNIHWKETQYF

V: TRBV20-1
J: TRBJ2-1
size: -
D: -
length: 15
DNA: TGCAGTGCTAGAGATTGGAACGGGACTGTGAATGAGCAGTTCTTC
CDR3: CSARDWNGTVNEQFF

V: TRBV28
J: TRBJ2-1
size: few
D: -
length: 17
DNA: TGTGCCAGCAGTTTAGGGGTTGGGGCTAGCCGATTAAATGAGCAGTTCTTC
CDR3: CASSLGVGASRLNEQFF

V: TRBV6-5
J: TRBJ2-4
size: -
D: -
length: 15
DNA: TGTGCCAGCAGTTCGGGAGATGGAGCCAAAAACATTCAGTACTTC
CDR3: CASSSGDGAKNIQYF

V: TRBV12-3/TRBV12-4
J: TRBJ1-1
size: -
D: TRBD1
length: 14
DNA: TGTGCCAGCAGTTTAGAGGGGGCCAGCACTGAAGCTTTCTTT
CDR3: CASSLEGASTEAFF

V: TRBV28
J: TRBJ1-2
size: few
D: TRBD1
length: 13
DNA: TGTGCCAGCATAGACAGGGTATCCTATGGCTACACCTTC
CDR3: CASIDRVSYGYTF

V: TRBV20-1
J: TRBJ2-7
size: many
D: -
length: 11
DNA: TGCAGTGCTTTGCAGGGCTACGAGCAGTACTTC
CDR3: CSALQGYEQYF

V: TRBV12-3/TRBV12-4
J: TRBJ2-2
size: -
D: -
length: 11
DNA: TGTGCCGCCCGGGGTGGCGGGGAGCTGTTTTTT
CDR3: CAARGGGELFF

V: TRBV29-1
J: TRBJ2-2
size: -
D: -
length: 13
DNA: TGCAGCGTTTTGTGGACGGACAACTGGGAGCTGTTTTTT
CDR3: CSVLWTDNWELFF

V: TRBV11-2
J: TRBJ2-7
size: -
D: TRBD2
length: 15
DNA: TGTGCCAGCAGCGGTGCGGGGGGCCGGTATGACGAGCAGTACTTC
CDR3: CASSGAGGRYDEQYF